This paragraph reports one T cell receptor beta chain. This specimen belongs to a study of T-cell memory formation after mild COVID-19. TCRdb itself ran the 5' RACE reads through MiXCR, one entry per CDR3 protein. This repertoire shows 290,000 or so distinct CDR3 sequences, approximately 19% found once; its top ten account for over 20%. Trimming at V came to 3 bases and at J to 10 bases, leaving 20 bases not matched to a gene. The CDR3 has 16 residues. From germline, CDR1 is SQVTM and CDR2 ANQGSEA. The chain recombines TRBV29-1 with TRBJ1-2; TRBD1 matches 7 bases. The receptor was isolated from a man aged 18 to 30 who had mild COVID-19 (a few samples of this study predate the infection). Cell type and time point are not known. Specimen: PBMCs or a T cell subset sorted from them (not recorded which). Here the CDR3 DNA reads TGCAGCGTTGATAGGGGGCGGCCGGGTGACTATGAAGTCTACACCTTC. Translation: CSVDRGRPGDYEVYTF. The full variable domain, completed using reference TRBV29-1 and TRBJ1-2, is SAVISQKPSRDICQRGTSLTIQCQVDSQVTMMFWYRQQPGQSLTLIATANQGSEATYESGFVIDKFPISRPNLTFSTLTVSNMSPEDSSIYLCSVDRGRPGDYEVYTFGSGTRLTVV.